Included here is one T cell receptor (beta chain) sequence, with context. The target of this receptor is not known. Qualities for individual bases were not recorded, and no much larger clone is one base off. The immunoSEQ Assay, a bias-controlled multiplex PCR, was used to amplify TCRbeta CDR3 regions from genomic DNA. On the study's bioinformatics: The number of nucleated cells in each sample was estimated by amplification of reference gene primers within the assay. To quantify the absolute abundance of each unique TCRbeta CDR3 rearrangement, sequence reads were collapsed and filtered. For each sample, productive Simpson clonality was calculated by taking the square root of Simpson's diversity index across productive rearrangements. Here the immuneACCESS table is served through TCRdb, limited to in-frame sequences with V and J called. Missing clones are a known gap in these copies; in checked studies unresolved V genes cover under half, and the rest lacks a known reason. V and J calls and clone size are as listed in that table; D and trimming were resolved from the DNA. The sample records about 230,000 clones, 75% to 85% of which are singletons. The ten largest account for 1.4% of the sample.

This record comes from a study of blood T cell repertoires in COVID-19 (dated by TCRdb to the early 2020s). The study in broad terms: Samples covering the acute and convalescent phases of COVID-19 were provided by collaborators in the United States, Italy and Spain. The dataset comprised deeply sampled blood TCRbeta repertoires from subjects exposed to, actively infected with, or recovered from COVID-19. Samples came from the ongoing ImmuneRACE study (first 160 participants) plus 1,254 subjects from 6 global collaborators. Where HLA class I and class II types were available, the types were taken from metadata supplied by the sample provider, not from assay-based typing. The prospective study material was composed of cDNA or gDNA derived from T cells, B-cell-depleted T cells, or PBMCs. A freely available public database, intended as a resource for researchers studying the immune response to SARS-CoV-2, is where the repertoires were released. Sample metadata almost always included a de-identified subject ID, COVID-19 status, age in years and sex.

Taken from cysteine to phenylalanine, the CDR3 has 15 residues. CDR3 DNA only is kept here, 45 bases in frame from base 1. Trimming removed 1 base from V and 0 bases from J; the gene matches leave 3 bases unexplained. Reading the germline V gene gives CDR1 LGHNA and CDR2 YNFKEQ. Samples from volunteer blood donors who had recovered from COVID-19 were contributed by a second Seattle source. Whole blood was collected in K2EDTA tubes by collaborating institutions according to the institutions' own protocols. For TCRbeta analysis, collaborators shipped samples as frozen whole blood, isolated PBMCs, or DNA extracted from either of those sample types. The paper as a whole reports these results and caveats: How much clinical and demographic metadata was included differed by source and by participant, and the metadata was provided uncurated.

In this chain, TRBV4-2 is recombined with TRBJ2-7, with 7 central nucleotides matching TRBD2. The sample taken for sequencing was peripheral blood. The sequence came from a middle-aged woman who had recovered from COVID-19. The nucleotides read TGTGCCAGCAGCCAAGTTGGGGGGGACTCCTACGAGCAGTACTTC. It encodes CASSQVGGDSYEQYF.